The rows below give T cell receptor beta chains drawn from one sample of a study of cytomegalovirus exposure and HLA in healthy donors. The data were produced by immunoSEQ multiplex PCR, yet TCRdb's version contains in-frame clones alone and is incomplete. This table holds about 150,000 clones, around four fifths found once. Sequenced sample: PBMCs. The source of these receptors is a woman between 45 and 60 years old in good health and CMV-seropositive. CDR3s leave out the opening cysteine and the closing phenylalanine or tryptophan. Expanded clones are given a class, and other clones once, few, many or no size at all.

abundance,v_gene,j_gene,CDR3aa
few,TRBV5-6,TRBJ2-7,ASKTGAYEQY
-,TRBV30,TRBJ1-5,AWSAPTQPQH
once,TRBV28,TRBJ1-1,ASRVVGPGTEAF
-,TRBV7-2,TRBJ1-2,ASSLAYDLLGGYT
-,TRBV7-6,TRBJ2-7,ASSLGGDDSYEQY
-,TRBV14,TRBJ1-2,ASSQVAAYGYT
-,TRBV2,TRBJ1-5,ASSEDGLANQPQH
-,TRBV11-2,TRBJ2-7,ASSSTSFSYEQY
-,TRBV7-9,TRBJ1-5,SSSSTAYGWDQPQH
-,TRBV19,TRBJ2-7,ASSPPATGGEQY
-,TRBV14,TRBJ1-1,ASSRQKITVNTEAF